The T cell receptor beta chain under discussion was sequenced for a study of blood T cell repertoires in COVID-19. As for the study in general: Italy, Spain and the United States were the sources of the convalescent and acute COVID-19 samples. Nucleic acid was either cDNA or gDNA, and it came from T cells, B-cell-depleted T cells, or PBMCs.

Original processing notes: Counts of nucleated cells, estimated from reference gene primer amplification, were obtained. TCRdb keeps only in-frame clones here, not all; method: immunoSEQ multiplex PCR. V and J calls and clone size come straight from that table; D and trimming were deduced from the DNA. The data hold 81,000 or so clones, with just under 85% observed a single time. V trimming: 6 bases; J trimming: 0 bases; junction bases outside the gene matches: 6. CDR1 and CDR2 from the germline V gene are SEHNR and FQNEAQ (reference sequence). The CDR3 runs to 15 residues. This clone has only one observation.

The TCR was taken from a woman aged 65 to 85 with active or convalescent COVID-19. Sample: peripheral blood. This sequence joins TRBV7-9 and TRBJ1-1, with 8 positions matching TRBD1. The CDR3 reads CASSEQGVMNTEAFF. The CDR3 nucleotides read TGTGCCAGCAGTGAACAGGGGGTGATGAACACTGAAGCTTTCTTT.